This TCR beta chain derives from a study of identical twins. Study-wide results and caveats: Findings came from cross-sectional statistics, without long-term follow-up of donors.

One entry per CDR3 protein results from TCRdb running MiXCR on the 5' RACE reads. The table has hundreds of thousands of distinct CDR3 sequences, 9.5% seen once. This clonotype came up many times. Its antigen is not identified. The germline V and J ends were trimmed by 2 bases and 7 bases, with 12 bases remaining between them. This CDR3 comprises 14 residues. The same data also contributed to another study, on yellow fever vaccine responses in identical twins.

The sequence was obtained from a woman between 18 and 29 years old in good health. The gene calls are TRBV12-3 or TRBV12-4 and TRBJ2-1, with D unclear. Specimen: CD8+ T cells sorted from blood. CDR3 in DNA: TGTGCCAGCAGTTTATTAGCCTCCAGGAATGAGCAGTTCTTC. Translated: CASSLLASRNEQFF.